What follows are 5 T cell receptor beta chains derived from one specimen sequenced in a study of radiation and T cells in renal cell carcinoma. The data were produced by immunoSEQ multiplex PCR, yet TCRdb's version contains in-frame clones alone and is incomplete. The profile shows some 15,000 clones, 50% of them singletons. Treatment defined: 15 Gy SBRT to primary tumor, nephrectomy 4 weeks later. The sequencing here drew on tumor tissue, taken from a patient whose treatment included radiotherapy and nephrectomy. These receptor sequences come from a woman in her sixties with renal cell carcinoma.

Remarks on this clone: It differs at one base from a far larger clone, so likely a read error. The chain employs TRBV5-5 and TRBJ1-1, with D perhaps TRBD1 (6 bases). Germline values: CDR1 SGHKS, CDR2 YYEKEE (reference sequence). This CDR3 is 15 amino acids long. The ends were cut back, 0 bases at V and 3 bases at J, with 12 bases in the middle. This chain's CDR3 is CASSLAVQGDTEAFF. The DNA for the CDR3 is TGTGCCAGCAGCTTGGCGGTACAGGGTGACACTGAAGCTTTCTTT.

V is TRBV7-2 and J is TRBJ1-2, with D uncertain. This CDR3 contains 12 residues. V was clipped by 1 base and J by 8 bases, with 8 bases between them. CDR1 and CDR2 (germline): SGHTA, FQGNSA. The CDR3 here is CASSLGVEGYTF. The DNA for the CDR3 is TGTGCCAGCAGCTTAGGGGTCGAGGGCTACACCTTC.

The chain carries TRBV7-2 and TRBJ2-7; possibly TRBD2 for D (6 bases). Germline assignment: CDR1 SGHTA and CDR2 FQGNSA. The CDR3 consists of 12 residues. V was shortened by 7 bases and J by 6 bases, with 13 bases between the two germline ends. CDR3 bases: TGTGCCAGCACCAAGACAGCGGGCGAGCAGTACTTC. It codes for CASTKTAGEQYF.

This chain links TRBV19 with TRBJ1-4, with D possibly TRBD1 on 6 matching bases. This CDR3 has 15 amino acids. CDR1 and CDR2 from the germline V gene are LNHDA and SQIVND (reference sequence). V was shortened by 7 bases and J by 8 bases, with 20 bases between the two germline ends. The CDR3 DNA reads as TGTGCCAGTACCCTCAGGGGCAGGGGTCGCGAAAAACTGTTTTTT. Translated: CASTLRGRGREKLFF.

Comment on this clone: At one end the junction does not follow the germline gene, possibly because of a read error. The chain joins TRBV5-3 to TRBJ1-2; D not certain. TRBV5-3 counts as an open reading frame of uncertain function. The length of the CDR3 is 11 residues. The CDR3 here is CASSFSSHYTF. CDR3 coding DNA: TGTGCCAGCAGCTTTTCTTCCCACTACACCTTC.